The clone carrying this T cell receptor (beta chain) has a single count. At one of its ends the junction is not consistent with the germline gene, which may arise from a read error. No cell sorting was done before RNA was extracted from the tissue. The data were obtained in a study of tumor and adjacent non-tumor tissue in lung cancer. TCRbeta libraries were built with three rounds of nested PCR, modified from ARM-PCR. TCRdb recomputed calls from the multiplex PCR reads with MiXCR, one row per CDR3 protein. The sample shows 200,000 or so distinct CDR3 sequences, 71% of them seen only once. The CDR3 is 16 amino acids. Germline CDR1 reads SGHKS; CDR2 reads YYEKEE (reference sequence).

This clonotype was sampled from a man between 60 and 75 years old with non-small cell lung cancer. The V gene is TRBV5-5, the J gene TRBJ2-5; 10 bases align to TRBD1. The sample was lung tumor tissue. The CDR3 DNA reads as TGTGTCAGCAGCGCGCCGGGACAGGGGAAGGGAGAGACCCAGTACTTC. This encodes CVSSAPGQGKGETQYF.